The T cell receptor beta chain described here comes from a study of graft-versus-host responses after intestinal transplantation. Across the whole study: Recipients had multivisceral, liver-intestinal, or isolated intestinal transplants. Among the recipients, all got anti-thymocyte globulin induction and then tacrolimus and steroids for about 3 years.

The data were produced by immunoSEQ multiplex PCR, yet TCRdb's version contains in-frame clones alone and is incomplete. The sample contains about 70,000 clones, about 94% of which appear only once. Overall study findings and caveats: Recipient marrow harbored GvH clones, some of which surfaced first in ileum or blood. Peak circulating GvH clone levels were associated with early post-transplant HvG declines.

The germline gives CDR1 ENHRY, CDR2 SYGVKD. The CDR3 has 12 amino acids. Trimming removed 4 bases from V and 3 bases from J, with 7 bases in between. As concerns this clone: No antigen is known for it.

The chain has TRBV10-3 and TRBJ2-7; D ambiguous. This specimen consisted of unstimulated CD8+ T cells sorted from spleen or lymph node cells, obtained before intestinal transplant. The clonotype comes from a human donor who received an intestinal transplant. In DNA form, the CDR3 reads TGTGCCATCAGTGCGGCAGGCTACGAGCAGTACTTC. It codes for CAISAAGYEQYF.